The count of the clone carrying this T cell receptor beta chain is one. Its specificity is unknown. CDR3 size: 14 residues. Germline V lookup: CDR1 MNHEY, CDR2 SVGAGI. Trimming stripped 4 bases from V and 5 bases from J, with 14 bases between. The data were obtained in a study of shared clonotypes between healthy human individuals. Broader study findings: Apart from blood, nothing was sampled; tissue repertoires likely differ.

Every immunoSEQ plate was one replicate of a subset's evenly spread DNA. Profiled with immunoSEQ multiplex PCR; TCRdb holds only in-frame clones, not every one. The sample has about half a million clones, 65% to 80% seen once. The rearrangement joins TRBV6-5 to TRBJ2-5; the D gene is possibly TRBD2 (5 bases). Sequencing input: PBMCs. The origin of this receptor is a woman between 40 and 55 years old in good health. Some clones in this sample may be carry-over from other donors' samples. The CDR3 DNA reads TGTGCCAGCAGTTCCGACGGGGAGTGGGAGACCCAGTACTTC. Translation: CASSSDGEWETQYF.